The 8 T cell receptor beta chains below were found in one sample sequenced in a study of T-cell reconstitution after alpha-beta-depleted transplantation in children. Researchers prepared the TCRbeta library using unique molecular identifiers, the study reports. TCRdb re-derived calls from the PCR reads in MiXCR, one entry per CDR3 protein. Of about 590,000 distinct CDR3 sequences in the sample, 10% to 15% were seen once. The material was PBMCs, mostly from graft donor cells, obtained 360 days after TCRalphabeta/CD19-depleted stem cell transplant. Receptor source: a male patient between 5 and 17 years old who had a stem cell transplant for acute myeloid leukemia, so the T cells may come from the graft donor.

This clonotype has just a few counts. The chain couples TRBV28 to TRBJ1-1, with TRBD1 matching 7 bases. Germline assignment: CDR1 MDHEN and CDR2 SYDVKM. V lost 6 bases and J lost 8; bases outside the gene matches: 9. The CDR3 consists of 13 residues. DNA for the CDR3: TGTGCCAGCAGCCTCAGGGGGTCCCGGGAAGCTTTCTTT. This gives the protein CASSLRGSREAFF.

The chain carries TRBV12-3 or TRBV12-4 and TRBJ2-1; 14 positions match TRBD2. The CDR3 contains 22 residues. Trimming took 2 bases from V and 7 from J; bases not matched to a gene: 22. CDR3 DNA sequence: TGTGCCAGCAGTTTAACCCCTAAGACTAGCGGGAGGGCCGGCCTTCGTAGGAATGAGCAGTTCTTC. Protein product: CASSLTPKTSGRAGLRRNEQFF.

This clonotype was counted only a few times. The CDR3 region has the DNA TGTGCCAGCAGCCTCCGCGGGCGGGCCACAGATACGCAGTATTTT. The encoded protein is CASSLRGRATDTQYF. The chain is built from TRBV7-9 and TRBJ2-3, with a possible D match to TRBD2 (5 bases). The CDR3 is 15 amino acids. V was trimmed by 5 bases and J by 2 bases, leaving 14 bases between them. CDR1 and CDR2 from the germline V gene are SEHNR and FQNEAQ (reference sequence).

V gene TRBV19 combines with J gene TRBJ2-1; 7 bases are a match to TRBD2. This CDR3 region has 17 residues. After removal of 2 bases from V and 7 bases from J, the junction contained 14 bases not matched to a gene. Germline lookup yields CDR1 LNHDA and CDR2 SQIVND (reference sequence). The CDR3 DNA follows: TGTGCCAGTAGTATACCCTGGGAGGGACCCGCAAGTAATGAGCAGTTCTTC. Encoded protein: CASSIPWEGPASNEQFF. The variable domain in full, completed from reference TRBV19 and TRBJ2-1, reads DGGITQSPKYLFRKEGQNVTLSCEQNLNHDAMYWYRQDPGQGLRLIYYSQIVNDFQKGDIAEGYSVSREKKESFPLTVTSAQKNPTAFYLCASSIPWEGPASNEQFFGPGTRLTVL.

The CDR3 loop reads CATSDWSTGELFF. The CDR3 region has the DNA TGTGCCACCAGTGATTGGTCAACCGGGGAGCTGTTTTTT. The chain uses TRBV24-1 and TRBJ2-2; D uncertain. From germline, CDR1 is KGHDR and CDR2 SFDVKD. This CDR3 is 13 amino acids long. Trimming left V 2 bases short and J 5 bases short, with 5 bases between.

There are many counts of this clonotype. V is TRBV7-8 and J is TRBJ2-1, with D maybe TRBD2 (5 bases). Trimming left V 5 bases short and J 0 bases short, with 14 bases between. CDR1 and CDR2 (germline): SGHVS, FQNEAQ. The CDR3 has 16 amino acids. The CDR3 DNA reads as TGTGCCAGCAGCCGGCTAGCCGGTAGCTCCTACAATGAGCAGTTCTTC. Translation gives CASSRLAGSSYNEQFF.

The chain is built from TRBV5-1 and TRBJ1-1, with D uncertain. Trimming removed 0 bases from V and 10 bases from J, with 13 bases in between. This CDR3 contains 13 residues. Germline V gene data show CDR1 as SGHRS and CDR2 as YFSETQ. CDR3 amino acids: CASSLGAPSGAFF. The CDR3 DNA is TGCGCCAGCAGCTTGGGAGCCCCCAGTGGAGCTTTCTTT. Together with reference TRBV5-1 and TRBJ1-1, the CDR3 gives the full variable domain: KAGVTQTPRYLIKTRGQQVTLSCSPISGHRSVSWYQQTPGQGLQFLFEYFSETQRNKGNFPGRFSGRQFSNSRSEMNVSTLELGDSALYLCASSLGAPSGAFFGQGTRLTVV.

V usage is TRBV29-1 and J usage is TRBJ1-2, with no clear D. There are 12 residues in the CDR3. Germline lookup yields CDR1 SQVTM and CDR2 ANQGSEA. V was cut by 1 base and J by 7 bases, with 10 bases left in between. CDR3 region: CSVEGLISGYTF. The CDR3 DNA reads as TGCAGCGTTGAAGGGTTGATTTCTGGCTACACCTTC.